The TCR beta chain described here comes from a study of T-cell reconstitution after alpha-beta-depleted transplantation in children. Study results and limitations: Once a year had passed after transplant, T-cell counts and diversity came mostly from newly produced T cells. Expanded clones from the graft, numbering several hundred, reportedly supplied alpha-beta T cells about two months after transplant. Surviving recipient T cells and thymic progenitors underlay high day-60 TCRbeta diversity in some patients.

The CDR3 is 13 amino acids. Germline V lookup: CDR1 SEHNR, CDR2 FQNEAQ (reference sequence). V gave up 5 bases and J gave up 5 bases, with 11 bases separating them. For TCRbeta, the library was prepared with unique molecular identifiers. MiXCR, applied by TCRdb to the PCR reads, yields one record per CDR3 protein. This table holds about 870,000 distinct CDR3 sequences, 15% to 20% found once. This clonotype turned up a few times. The target antigen is unknown. The clonotype was recovered from a male patient aged 10 to 17 who had a stem cell transplant for acute lymphoblastic leukemia, so the T cells may come from the graft donor. The sequencing used PBMCs, mostly from graft donor cells, collected 360 days after TCRalphabeta/CD19-depleted stem cell transplant. The chain carries TRBV7-9 and TRBJ2-3; TRBD1 is a possible D gene (5 bases). CDR3: CASSPDMGDTQYF. Written as DNA, the CDR3 is TGTGCCAGCAGCCCGGACATGGGAGATACGCAGTATTTT.